One T cell receptor (beta chain) is described in this entry. This clonotype appeared a few times. Its antigen is currently not known. Within one base of it there is no much larger clone, and no base qualities were kept. The data stem from a study of early T cells in non-severe SARS-CoV-2 infection (dated by TCRdb to about 2021). In the study overall: Because TCR sequencing was done on bulk RNA from unsorted whole blood, the alpha and beta chains could not be paired. Results the study describes overall, beyond this receptor: VDJdb matching was skewed toward anti-spike CD8 responses and likely underestimated virus-specific expansions by missing private and CD4 specificities.

This was a case-control study nested in a cohort of healthcare workers in London, UK, who had nasopharyngeal swab PCR tests and blood samples taken every week. Between 23 and 31 March 2020, the week of the UK lockdown, healthcare workers were enrolled and then followed up weekly for as long as 16 weeks. The library was made by 5' RACE. Reads for this sample came from a NextSeq 500. The TCR library protocol attached unique molecular identifiers to individual cDNA molecules to correct for sequencing error and PCR bias. Sequencing covered both TCR alpha and beta chains, and within each sample the abundances of alpha and beta sequences were tightly co-correlated. The study's processing was this. Decombinator V4 was used to annotate the V gene, J gene and CDR3 of the TCR sequences. TCRs were defined as expanded if a significant change between any two time points was detected under a Poisson model with p below 0.0001. Abundances of TCRs were expressed as counts per million after normalisation to the total number of TCRs sequenced in each sample. MAIT TCRs were defined by TRAV1-2 paired with TRAJ12, TRAJ20 or TRAJ33, and iNKT TCRs by TRAV10 paired with TRAJ18. A search of VDJdb, accessed on 1 November 2021, was run for TCRs annotated to CMV, EBV and SARS-CoV-2, with TCRs annotated for multiple antigens excluded. The public sequencing data were trimmed at Q25 with fastp and processed into clonotypes with MiXCR by TCRdb, which kept only in-frame beta chains. Rows with a matching CDR3 protein are joined into one entry that keeps the most common DNA and genes. Here the V and J calls rest on TCRdb's processing, not on the authors' analysis. This sample lists approximately 65,000 distinct CDR3 sequences; over 10% were detected once. The ten most abundant clones make up about 4% of the sample.

The CDR3 goes from the cysteine to the phenylalanine over 14 residues. Only CDR3 DNA remains: 42 bases, in frame from the first base. V loses 11 bases of germline sequence and J loses 5 bases, and the interval between the two ends is 21 bases. CDR1 and CDR2 (SGHTA, FQGNSA) derive from the germline V gene. The sequenced sample was whole blood. The chain couples TRBV7-2 to TRBJ1-1; the D gene is perhaps TRBD1, from 5 matching bases. This sequence originates from an adult who was a healthcare worker with PCR-confirmed SARS-CoV-2 infection or an uninfected control (not recorded which). The DNA is as follows: TGTGCCTCAAAACCCCCCCTGAGGGGTACTGAAGCTTTCTTT. Protein translation: CASKPPLRGTEAFF.